This T cell receptor beta chain was recovered during a study of T cell clones after liver transplantation. About the study: Liver transplant recipients had immunosuppression withdrawal attempted within 2 years. Standard immunosuppression, with no induction, continued until 12-24 months after transplant. A pre-transplant mixed lymphocyte reaction with TCRbeta sequencing defined graft-donor-reactive clones followed in post-transplant blood. Findings and limits, study-wide: A significant post-transplant drop in circulating graft-donor-reactive CD4 TCRbeta sequences occurred in most of the 8 subjects.

The assay was immunoSEQ multiplex PCR, and TCRdb's table has in-frame clones only and misses some. In the table there are around 100,000 clones, more than 75% of which are singletons. Notes on this clone: Its antigen is undetermined.

The sequence was collected from a human donor who received a liver transplant. Sequencing was performed on CD4+ T cells from blood, taken before liver transplant.

CDR3 sequence: CASSLNDSPFPQHF. In nucleotides, the CDR3 is TGTGCCAGCAGCTTGAACGACAGCCCCTTCCCCCAGCATTTT. The chain carries TRBV5-5 and TRBJ1-5, with TRBD1 as a possible D gene (5 bases). The CDR3 extends over 14 amino acids. From germline, CDR1 is SGHKS and CDR2 YYEKEE (reference sequence). V was clipped by 1 base and J by 10 bases, with 15 bases between them. The entire variable domain, with the rest obtained from reference TRBV5-5 and TRBJ1-5, is as follows: DAGVTQSPTHLIKTRGQQVTLRCSPISGHKSVSWYQQVLGQGPQFIFQYYEKEERGRGNFPDRFSARQFPNYSSELNVNALLLGDSALYLCASSLNDSPFPQHFGDGTRLSIL.